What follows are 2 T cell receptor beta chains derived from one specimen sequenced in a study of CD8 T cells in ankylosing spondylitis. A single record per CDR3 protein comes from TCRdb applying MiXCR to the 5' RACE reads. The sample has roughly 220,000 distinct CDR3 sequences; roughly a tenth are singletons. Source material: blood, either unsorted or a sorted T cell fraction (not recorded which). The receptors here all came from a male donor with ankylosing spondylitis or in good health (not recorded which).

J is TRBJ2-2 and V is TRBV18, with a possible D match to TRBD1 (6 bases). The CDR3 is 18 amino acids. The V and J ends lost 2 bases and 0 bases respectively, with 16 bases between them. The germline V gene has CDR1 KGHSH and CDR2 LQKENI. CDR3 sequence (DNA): TGTGCCAGCTCACCAGGACGCTTCGGGACATCGAACACCGGGGAGCTGTTTTTT. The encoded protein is CASSPGRFGTSNTGELFF.

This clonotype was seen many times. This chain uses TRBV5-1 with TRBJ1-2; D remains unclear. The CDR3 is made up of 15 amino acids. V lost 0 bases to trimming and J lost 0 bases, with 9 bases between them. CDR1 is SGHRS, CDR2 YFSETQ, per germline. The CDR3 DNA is TGCGCCAGCAGCTTGGATGTCGGGGCTAACTATGGCTACACCTTC. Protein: CASSLDVGANYGYTF.